Sequencing of this T cell receptor beta chain was carried out in a study of spatial heterogeneity in lung cancer. Across the study: The average count in raw reads for each unique TCR and UMI combination exceeded nine appearances.

Time point: sample taken at primary tumor resection. About 73 TRACERx patients with early, untreated non-small cell lung cancer donated samples. The authors sequenced whole RNA from tumor, nontumor lung or frozen PBMC without sorting. This clonotype was found many times. Germline values: CDR1 SGHRS, CDR2 YFSETQ. This CDR3 region has 12 residues. V lost 0 bases to trimming and J lost 10 bases, with 8 bases between them. Individual TCR cDNA molecules each bore their own unique molecular identifier. TCRdb re-called the 5' RACE reads through MiXCR, storing one row per CDR3 protein. This sample has some 78,000 distinct CDR3 sequences; approximately 8.1% occur once, and the top ten carry roughly 7%.

The gene calls are TRBV5-1 and TRBJ2-1; no definite D call. Sequences were derived from PBMCs, sampled at surgery. The clonotype comes from a male donor with early-stage non-small cell lung cancer. CDR3: CASSLVPWEQFF. For the CDR3, the DNA is TGCGCCAGCAGCTTGGTGCCGTGGGAGCAGTTCTTC.